Listed here are 20 T cell receptor beta chains from one sample, sequenced in a study of PD-1 blockade in classical Hodgkin lymphoma. The time point here: cycle 4 day 1 (C4D1), after 5 to 7 weeks of nivolumab. All patients relapsed after autologous stem cell transplantation, and brentuximab vedotin exposure varied. The study purified CD4+ T cells from thawed PBMCs using magnetic negative selection. Profiling relied on immunoSEQ multiplex PCR, and the TCRdb table lists in-frame clones only, not all of them. The repertoire holds 30,000 to 40,000 clones, with approximately 90% as singletons. The sample was CD4+ T cells from blood, taken before the fourth cycle of nivolumab. The receptors originated from a human donor with classical Hodgkin lymphoma.

This chain uses TRBV18 with TRBJ2-7; 12 positions agree with TRBD2. CDR1 is KGHSH, CDR2 LQKENI, per germline. The CDR3 has 15 residues. Trimming took 5 bases from V and 9 from J; bases not matched to a gene: 11. The CDR3 sequence: CASSTTSGSGFAQYF. The CDR3 bases are TGTGCCAGCTCAACGACTAGCGGGAGTGGTTTCGCGCAGTACTTC.

The chain combines TRBV27 with TRBJ1-5; possible D gene TRBD1, 5 bases. Trimming took off 6 bases at V and 5 bases at J, with 14 bases between the two ends. From germline, CDR1 is MNHEY and CDR2 SMNVEV (reference sequence). CDR3 length: 14 residues. The CDR3 DNA follows: TGTGCCAGCAGACCTCAGGGTTGGGATCAGCCCCAGCATTTT. It yields the protein CASRPQGWDQPQHF.

The rearrangement links TRBV9 to TRBJ2-1; 8 bases match TRBD2. The CDR3 extends over 16 amino acids. Germline loops: CDR1 SGDLS, CDR2 YYNGEE. The V and J ends lost 0 bases and 5 bases, in that order; junction bases with no gene match: 7. The CDR3 loop reads CASSVVAGRYHNEQFF. For the CDR3, the DNA is TGTGCCAGCAGCGTAGTAGCGGGACGCTATCACAATGAGCAGTTCTTC.

The J gene is TRBJ2-1, the V gene TRBV19; possible D gene TRBD2, 6 bases. V gave up 3 bases and J gave up 4 bases, with 10 bases separating them. This CDR3 is built from 14 residues. Germline V gives CDR1 LNHDA, CDR2 SQIVND (reference sequence). CDR3 amino acids: CASSMPGLYNEQFF. DNA of the CDR3: TGTGCCAGTAGTATGCCGGGACTGTACAATGAGCAGTTCTTC.

The chain carries TRBV2 and TRBJ2-1, with a tentative D call TRBD2 (6 bases). Per the germline V gene, CDR1 is SNHLY and CDR2 is FYNNEI. This CDR3 contains 15 residues. Trimming stripped 6 bases from V and 0 bases from J, with 12 bases between. CDR3 amino acids: CASRFLSGSYNEQFF. As DNA, the CDR3 is TGTGCCAGCAGATTCCTTAGCGGCTCCTACAATGAGCAGTTCTTC. Full variable domain (rest looked up from reference TRBV2 and TRBJ2-1): EPEVTQTPSHQVTQMGQEVILRCVPISNHLYFYWYRQILGQKVEFLVSFYNNEISEKSEIFDDQFSVERPDGSNFTLKIRSTKLEDSAMYFCASRFLSGSYNEQFFGPGTRLTVL.

The table lists this clone with a count of one. The gene calls are TRBV7-6 and TRBJ2-2; the D is unclear. The CDR3 consists of 16 residues. With 5 bases removed from V and 1 base from J, the gap between germline ends came to 14 bases. Germline assignment: CDR1 SGHVS and CDR2 FNYEAQ. The CDR3 DNA reads as TGTGCCAGCAGCCCAAGTCTGGCAGGGAACACCGGGGAGCTGTTTTTT. It codes for CASSPSLAGNTGELFF.

In DNA, the CDR3 is TGCGCCAGCAGCCAAGAAGTGGGCGGGGGGAAGAACATTCAGTACTTC. Translated: CASSQEVGGGKNIQYF. The chain is built from TRBV4-1 and TRBJ2-4, with 8 bases aligning to TRBD2. V lost 0 bases to trimming and J lost 7 bases; unmatched junction nucleotides: 8. CDR1 and CDR2 (germline): MGHRA, YSYEKL. There are 16 residues in the CDR3.

The chain uses TRBV5-1 and TRBJ2-7; weak D call: TRBD2 (5 bases). The CDR3 contains 13 residues. The germline V gene encodes CDR1 SGHRS and CDR2 YFSETQ. The V gene lost 3 bases and the J gene lost 4 bases, with 11 bases spanning the gap. The CDR3 is CASSWSGNYEQYF. CDR3 in DNA: TGCGCCAGCAGCTGGAGCGGCAATTACGAGCAGTACTTC. Variable domain in full (rest from reference TRBV5-1 and TRBJ2-7): KAGVTQTPRYLIKTRGQQVTLSCSPISGHRSVSWYQQTPGQGLQFLFEYFSETQRNKGNFPGRFSGRQFSNSRSEMNVSTLELGDSALYLCASSWSGNYEQYFGPGTRLTVT.

The chain is built from TRBV6-1 and TRBJ2-7; 12 bases line up with TRBD2. The CDR3 length is 15 residues. The junction had 6 bases not matched to a gene; V was cut back by 4 bases and J by 5 bases. Germline CDR1 and CDR2: MNHNS and SASEGT. Here the CDR3 reads CASSGSTSGSHEQYF. The CDR3, as DNA: TGTGCCAGCAGTGGATCGACTAGCGGGAGTCACGAGCAGTACTTC.

The chain uses TRBV5-4 and TRBJ2-1, with TRBD2 matching 9 bases. Germline loops: CDR1 SGHNT, CDR2 YYREEE (reference sequence). CDR3 size: 14 residues. V was pared by 5 bases and J by 7 bases, with 7 bases of the junction left unmatched. As DNA, the CDR3 is TGTGCCAGCAGACCGGGACTAGCTGGTAATGAGCAGTTCTTC. It translates to CASRPGLAGNEQFF.

The J gene is TRBJ2-7, the V gene TRBV11-2; TRBD1 or TRBD2 may be the D gene (5 bases each). Germline CDR1 and CDR2: SGHAT and FQNNGV. The CDR3 runs to 14 residues. Trimming shortened V by 1 base and J by 5 bases, and 12 bases separated the two germline ends. Written as DNA, the CDR3 is TGTGCCAGCAGCTTAGTGGATCCGGGACACGAGCAGTACTTC. Its translation: CASSLVDPGHEQYF.

The chain carries TRBV30 and TRBJ2-3; 10 bases match TRBD2. V gave up 8 bases and J gave up 2 bases; unmatched junction bases: 4. The germline gives CDR1 GTSNPN, CDR2 SVGIG (reference sequence). The CDR3 covers 13 residues. The CDR3 region has the DNA TGTGCCAAGACTAGCGGGCTCACAGATACGCAGTATTTT. It translates to CAKTSGLTDTQYF.

This sequence joins TRBV6-1 and TRBJ1-5, with no clear D. Germline CDR1 and CDR2: MNHNS and SASEGT. The CDR3 has 14 residues. V shed 6 bases and J shed 7 bases, with 16 bases lying between them. The CDR3 DNA sequence: TGTGCCAGCAGCGAATTTCAGGTGGGCCAGCCCCAGCATTTT. It specifies CASSEFQVGQPQHF.

The chain couples TRBV25-1 to TRBJ2-2; 11 positions agree with TRBD1. The V gene end was trimmed by 5 bases and the J gene end by 4 bases; junction bases not matched to a gene: 3. In germline, CDR1 is MGHDK, CDR2 SYGVNS. This CDR3 is 15 amino acids long. Here the CDR3 reads CASSKGTGGTGELFF. CDR3 DNA sequence: TGTGCCAGCAGTAAGGGGACAGGGGGCACCGGGGAGCTGTTTTTT.

J is TRBJ2-7 and V is TRBV5-4, with 10 bases lining up with TRBD2. The V and J ends lost 0 bases and 7 bases, in that order; junction bases with no gene match: 10. Germline-derived CDR1 and CDR2 are SGHNT and YYREEE (reference sequence). The CDR3 is made up of 16 amino acids. CDR3 loop: CASSLASGSSLLEQYF. CDR3 nucleotides: TGTGCCAGCAGCTTGGCTAGCGGGAGCTCCCTACTGGAGCAGTACTTC.

This sequence joins TRBV28 and TRBJ1-3; maybe TRBD1 (5 bases). The CDR3 consists of 15 residues. V lost 4 bases and J lost 4, with 14 bases in between. CDR1 is MDHEN and CDR2 is SYDVKM in the germline V gene. CDR3 in DNA: TGTGCCAGCAGTTGGCCGGGGCGGTTAGGAAACACCATATATTTT. Amino acids: CASSWPGRLGNTIYF.

V gene TRBV5-5 combines with J gene TRBJ2-1, with D perhaps matching TRBD2 (6 bases). The CDR3 has 14 amino acids. V dropped 4 bases and J dropped 8 bases, with 16 bases sitting between them. Germline CDR1 SGHKS, CDR2 YYEKEE (reference sequence). CDR3 in amino acids: CASSQTGSRDEQFF. The CDR3 nucleotides are TGTGCCAGCAGCCAAACCGGGAGTCGGGATGAGCAGTTCTTC.

The rearrangement uses TRBV7-3 and TRBJ1-1; possible D gene TRBD1, 6 bases. CDR3 length equals 13 residues. From germline, CDR1 is SGHTA and CDR2 FQGTGA. V lost 5 bases, J lost 7 bases, and 14 bases lay in between. The CDR3: CASSATGLGEAFF. The CDR3 nucleotides read TGTGCCAGCAGCGCAACAGGGTTAGGTGAAGCTTTCTTT. Filled out from reference TRBV7-3 and TRBJ1-1, the complete variable domain reads GAGVSQTPSNKVTEKGKYVELRCDPISGHTALYWYRQSLGQGPEFLIYFQGTGAADDSGLPNDRFFAVRPEGSVSTLKIQRTERGDSAVYLCASSATGLGEAFFGQGTRLTVV.

This clone appeared once. The chain recombines TRBV27 with TRBJ2-2; 12 bases align to TRBD2. Germline V gives CDR1 MNHEY, CDR2 SMNVEV (reference sequence). The CDR3 is made up of 18 amino acids. V lost 6 bases and J lost 6; bases outside the gene matches: 14. The CDR3 nucleotides are TGTGCCAGCAGCTCGACTAGCGGGAGTTCTCGAGGGGCCGGGGAGCTGTTTTTT. It yields the protein CASSSTSGSSRGAGELFF.

This clone was counted once. This CDR3 reads CASSDGTPNTGELFF. Here the CDR3 DNA reads TGTGCCAGCAGTGACGGGACACCGAACACCGGGGAGCTGTTTTTT. This chain uses TRBV6-1 with TRBJ2-2, with a possible D match to TRBD1 (6 bases). Trimming cost V 3 bases and J 0 bases, with 8 bases left between them. Per the germline V gene, CDR1 is MNHNS and CDR2 is SASEGT. The CDR3 spans 15 residues.